The source of this TCR beta chain is a study of response to subunit inactivated influenza vaccine. Findings and limits, study-wide: Authors proposed each seasonal influenza vaccination draws in few new T cells.

This clonotype was seen at least ten times. Its antigen is still unknown. In TCRdb, the RT-PCR reads were re-called with MiXCR into one record per CDR3 protein. In the table there are a few hundred thousand distinct CDR3 sequences, approximately 9.9% of which are singletons. The V and J ends lost 8 bases and 8 bases respectively, with 22 bases between them. This CDR3 comprises 15 residues. Germline lookup yields CDR1 ENHRY and CDR2 SYGVKD. Material: PBMCs from blood, obtained roughly 45 days after vaccination. This sequence joins TRBV10-3 and TRBJ2-1, with D possibly matching TRBD2 (5 bases). The TCR comes from a man aged 45-60 years who received an inactivated influenza vaccine. CDR3 region: CAICATEAVNDEQFF. CDR3 DNA sequence: TGTGCCATCTGCGCGACGGAGGCCGTGAACGATGAGCAGTTCTTC.